The next 9 T cell receptor beta chains were all read from a single sample in a study of cytomegalovirus exposure and HLA in healthy donors. Method: immunoSEQ multiplex PCR; TCRdb's copy keeps in-frame clones and lacks some. The sample holds tens of thousands of clones, approximately 94% seen once. The sample taken for sequencing was PBMCs. The receptors were gathered from a man between 18 and 35 years old in good health and CMV-seropositive.

V usage is TRBV4-2 and J usage is TRBJ2-7; TRBD2 agrees at 10 bases. The CDR3 extends over 17 amino acids. V shed 0 bases, J shed 1 base, and the junction held 6 bases outside the gene matches. From germline, CDR1 is LGHNA and CDR2 YNFKEQ. This chain's CDR3 is CASSQDLAGVVSYEQYF. Written as DNA, the CDR3 is TGTGCCAGCAGCCAAGACCTAGCGGGGGTTGTATCCTACGAGCAGTACTTC.

V usage is TRBV28 and J usage is TRBJ2-7; 8 bases are a match to TRBD1. CDR3 length: 15 residues. The germline gives CDR1 MDHEN, CDR2 SYDVKM. Germline trimming cut 4 bases from V and 2 bases from J; bases unmatched to any gene: 7. CDR3 nucleotide sequence: TGTGCCAGCAGTTATACCACAGGGGGTGCCTACGAGCAGTACTTC. Encoded protein: CASSYTTGGAYEQYF.

The chain combines TRBV10-3 with TRBJ2-1, with TRBD1 matching over 7 bases. Losses at the gene ends were 4 bases for V and 1 base for J; bases not matched to a gene: 13. This CDR3 contains 18 residues. Germline-derived CDR1 and CDR2 are ENHRY and SYGVKD. CDR3 loop: CAISGGSRGGASYNEQFF. The CDR3 nucleotides are TGTGCCATCAGTGGGGGCAGCCGAGGGGGCGCGTCCTACAATGAGCAGTTCTTC.

The J gene is TRBJ1-5, the V gene TRBV7-8, with 7 bases that match TRBD1. Germline V gene lookup returns CDR1 SGHVS and CDR2 FQNEAQ. This CDR3 is 14 amino acids long. Trimming at V came to 5 bases and at J to 7 bases, leaving 8 bases not matched to a gene. The CDR3 reads CASSQGTGEQPQHF. The CDR3 coding sequence is TGTGCCAGCAGCCAGGGTACAGGGGAACAGCCCCAGCATTTT.

The chain recombines TRBV30 with TRBJ2-7; no reliable D call. The CDR3 is 11 residues long. The V gene's germline CDR1 is GTSNPN and CDR2 SVGIG (reference sequence). V shed 4 bases and J shed 6 bases, with 10 bases lying between them. The CDR3 nucleotides read TGTGCCTGGACTCTTAGGAGCGAGCAGTACTTC. It translates to CAWTLRSEQYF.

The chain employs TRBV19 and TRBJ1-2; D gene uncertain. Germline CDR1 LNHDA, CDR2 SQIVND (reference sequence). This CDR3 has 13 residues. V lost 3 bases to trimming and J lost 5 bases, with 10 bases between them. In DNA, the CDR3 is TGTGCCAGTAGTATGGGCCAGAATTATGGCTACACCTTC. Translating gives CASSMGQNYGYTF.

This sequence joins TRBV5-1 and TRBJ2-1, with TRBD1 matching over 8 bases. The CDR3 sequence is 15 residues long. V was pared by 4 bases and J by 2 bases, with 5 bases of the junction left unmatched. In germline, CDR1 is SGHRS, CDR2 YFSETQ. This chain's CDR3 is CASSRGTGAYNEQFF. In nucleotides, the CDR3 is TGCGCCAGCAGCCGGGGGACAGGAGCCTACAATGAGCAGTTCTTC.

The rearrangement joins TRBV30 to TRBJ1-6, with D tentatively TRBD1 (6 bases). V was clipped by 2 bases and J by 9 bases, with 8 bases between them. Per the germline V gene, CDR1 is GTSNPN and CDR2 is SVGIG (reference sequence). This CDR3 is built from 12 residues. The DNA of the CDR3 is TGTGCCTGGAGTACAGGGACTTCACCCCTCCACTTT. Translating it yields CAWSTGTSPLHF.

This rearrangement joins TRBV4-2 to TRBJ2-1, with D possibly being TRBD1 (5 bases). The V end was cut by 1 base, the J end by 7 bases, with 14 bases between. Germline lookup yields CDR1 LGHNA and CDR2 YNFKEQ. The CDR3 loop spans 15 amino acids. The DNA of the CDR3 is TGTGCCAGCAGCCAAGTCTTCCAGGGCAAAAATGAGCAGTTCTTC. Its protein product is CASSQVFQGKNEQFF.